The present entry profiles one TCR beta chain with its context. This specimen belongs to a study of cytomegalovirus exposure and HLA in healthy donors. V shed 5 bases, J shed 4 bases, and the junction held 10 bases outside the gene matches. The CDR3 runs to 16 residues. The germline V gene encodes CDR1 SGHTA and CDR2 FQGTGA. The PCR employed 60 Vbeta primers together with 13 Jbeta primers. Libraries were prepared by immunoSEQ multiplex PCR; TCRdb keeps only in-frame clonotypes and omits some of them. The sample carries about 130,000 clones, about 87% recorded once. Sequencing was performed on PBMCs. The J gene is TRBJ2-1, the V gene TRBV7-3; 8 bases match TRBD2. This receptor was taken from a woman in her 30s in good health and CMV-seronegative. CDR3 bases: TGTGCCAGCAGCCCAGGGGCTAGCGGGCGTTACAATGAGCAGTTCTTC. Amino acid sequence: CASSPGASGRYNEQFF.